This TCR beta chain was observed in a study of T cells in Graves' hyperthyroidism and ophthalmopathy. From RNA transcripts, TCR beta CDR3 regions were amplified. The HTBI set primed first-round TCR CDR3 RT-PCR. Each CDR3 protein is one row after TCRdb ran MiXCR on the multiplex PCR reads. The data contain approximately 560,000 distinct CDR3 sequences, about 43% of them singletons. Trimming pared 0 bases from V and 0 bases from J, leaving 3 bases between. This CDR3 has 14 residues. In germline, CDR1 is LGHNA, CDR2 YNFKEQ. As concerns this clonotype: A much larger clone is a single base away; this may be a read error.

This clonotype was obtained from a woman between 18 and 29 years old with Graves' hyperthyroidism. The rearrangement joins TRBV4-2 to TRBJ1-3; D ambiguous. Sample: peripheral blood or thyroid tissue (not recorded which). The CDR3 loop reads CASSQESSGNTIYF. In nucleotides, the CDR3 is TGTGCCAGCAGCCAAGAGAGCTCTGGAAACACCATATATTTT.